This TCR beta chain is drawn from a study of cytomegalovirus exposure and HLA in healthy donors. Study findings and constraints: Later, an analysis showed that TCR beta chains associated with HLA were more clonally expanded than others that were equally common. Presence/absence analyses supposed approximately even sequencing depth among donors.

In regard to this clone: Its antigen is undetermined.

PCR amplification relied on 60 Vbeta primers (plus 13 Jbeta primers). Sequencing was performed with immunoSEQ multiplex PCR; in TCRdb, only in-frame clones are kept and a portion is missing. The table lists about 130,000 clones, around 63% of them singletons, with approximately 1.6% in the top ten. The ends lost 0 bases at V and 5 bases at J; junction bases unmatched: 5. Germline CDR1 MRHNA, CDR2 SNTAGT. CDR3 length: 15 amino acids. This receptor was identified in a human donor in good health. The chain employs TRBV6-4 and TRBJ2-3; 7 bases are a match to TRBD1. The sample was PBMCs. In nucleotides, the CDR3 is TGTGCCAGCAGTGACTCGGCAGGGGGAAGAGATACGCAGTATTTT. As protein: CASSDSAGGRDTQYF.